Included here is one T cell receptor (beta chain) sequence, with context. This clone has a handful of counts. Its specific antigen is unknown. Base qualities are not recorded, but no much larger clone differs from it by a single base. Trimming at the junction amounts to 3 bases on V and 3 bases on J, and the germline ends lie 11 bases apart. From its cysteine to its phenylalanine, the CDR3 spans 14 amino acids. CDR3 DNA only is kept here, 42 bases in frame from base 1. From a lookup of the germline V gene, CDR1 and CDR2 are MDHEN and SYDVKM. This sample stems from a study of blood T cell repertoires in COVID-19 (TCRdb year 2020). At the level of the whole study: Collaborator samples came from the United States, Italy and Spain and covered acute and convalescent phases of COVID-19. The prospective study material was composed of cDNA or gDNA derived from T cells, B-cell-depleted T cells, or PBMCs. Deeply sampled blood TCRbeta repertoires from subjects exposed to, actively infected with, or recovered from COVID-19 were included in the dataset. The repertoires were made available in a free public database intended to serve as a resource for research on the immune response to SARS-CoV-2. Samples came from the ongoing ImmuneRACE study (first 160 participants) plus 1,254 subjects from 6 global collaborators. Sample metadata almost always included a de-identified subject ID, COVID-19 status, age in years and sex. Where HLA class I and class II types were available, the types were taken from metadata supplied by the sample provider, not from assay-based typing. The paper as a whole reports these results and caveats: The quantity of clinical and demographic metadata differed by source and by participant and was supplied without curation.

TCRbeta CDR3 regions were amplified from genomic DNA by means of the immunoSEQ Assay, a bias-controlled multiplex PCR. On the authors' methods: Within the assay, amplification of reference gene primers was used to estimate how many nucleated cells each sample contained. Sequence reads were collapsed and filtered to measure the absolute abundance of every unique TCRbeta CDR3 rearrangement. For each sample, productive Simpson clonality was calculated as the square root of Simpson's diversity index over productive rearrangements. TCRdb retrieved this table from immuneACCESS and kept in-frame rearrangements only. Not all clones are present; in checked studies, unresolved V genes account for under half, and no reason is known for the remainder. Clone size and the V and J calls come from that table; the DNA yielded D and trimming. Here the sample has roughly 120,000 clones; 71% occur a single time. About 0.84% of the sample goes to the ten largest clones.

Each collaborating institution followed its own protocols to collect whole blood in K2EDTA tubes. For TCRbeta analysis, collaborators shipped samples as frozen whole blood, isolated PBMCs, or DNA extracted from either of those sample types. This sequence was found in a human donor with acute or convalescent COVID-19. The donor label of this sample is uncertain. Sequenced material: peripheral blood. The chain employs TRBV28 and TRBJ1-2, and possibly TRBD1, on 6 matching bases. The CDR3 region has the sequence CASSFTGRDYGYTF. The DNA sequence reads TGTGCCAGCAGTTTCACAGGGAGGGACTATGGCTACACCTTC.